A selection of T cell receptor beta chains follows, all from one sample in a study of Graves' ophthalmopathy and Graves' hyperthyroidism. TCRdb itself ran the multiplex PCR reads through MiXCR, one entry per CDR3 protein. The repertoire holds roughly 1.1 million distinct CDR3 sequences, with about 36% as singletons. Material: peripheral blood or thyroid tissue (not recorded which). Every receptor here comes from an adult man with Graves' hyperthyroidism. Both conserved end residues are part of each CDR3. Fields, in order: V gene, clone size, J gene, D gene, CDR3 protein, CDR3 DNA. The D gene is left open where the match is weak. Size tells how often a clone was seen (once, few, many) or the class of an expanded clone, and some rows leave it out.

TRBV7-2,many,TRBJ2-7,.,CASSLDGKDYEQYF,TGTGCCAGCAGCCTTGACGGGAAAGACTACGAGCAGTACTTC
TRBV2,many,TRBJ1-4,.,CASRGGLGEKLFF,TGTGCCAGCAGGGGGGGGCTCGGTGAAAAACTGTTTTTT
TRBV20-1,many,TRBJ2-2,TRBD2,CSARDPIAGVNTGELFF,TGCAGTGCTAGAGATCCCATAGCGGGAGTGAACACCGGGGAGCTGTTTTTT
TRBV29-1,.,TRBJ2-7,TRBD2,CRSGRSGHEQYF,TGCAGGAGCGGGAGATCGGGGCACGAGCAGTACTTC
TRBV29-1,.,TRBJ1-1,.,CSLIEGGEAFF,TGCAGCTTGATTGAGGGTGGAGAAGCTTTCTTT
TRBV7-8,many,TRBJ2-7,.,CASSLVWGNSYEQYF,TGTGCCAGCAGCTTAGTTTGGGGTAACTCCTACGAGCAGTACTTC
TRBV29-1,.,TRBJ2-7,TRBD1,CSVTFRQGGSYEQYF,TGCAGCGTGACATTCAGACAGGGGGGATCCTACGAGCAGTACTTC
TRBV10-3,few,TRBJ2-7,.,CASSPLGQGGYEQYF,TGTGCCAGCAGTCCCCTGGGTCAGGGGGGCTACGAGCAGTACTTC
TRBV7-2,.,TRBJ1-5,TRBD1,CASSTWTGGRTYSNQPQHF,TGTGCCAGCAGTACCTGGACAGGGGGCAGAACCTATAGCAATCAGCCCCAGCATTTT
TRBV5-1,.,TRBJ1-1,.,CASSLYTSGGMNTEAFF,TGTGCCAGCAGCTTGTACACCTCCGGTGGTATGAACACTGAAGCTTTCTTT
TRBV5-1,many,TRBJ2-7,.,CASSLAVSSYEQYF,TGCGCCAGCAGCTTGGCGGTCAGTTCCTACGAGCAGTACTTC
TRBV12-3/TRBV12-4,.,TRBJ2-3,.,CASSFSRVSTDTQYF,TGTGCCAGCAGTTTCTCGCGGGTTAGCACAGATACGCAGTATTTT
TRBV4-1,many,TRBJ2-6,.,CASSADPGANVLTF,TGCGCCAGTTCGGCCGATCCTGGGGCCAACGTCCTGACTTTC
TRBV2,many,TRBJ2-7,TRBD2,CASRAGTSSYEQYF,TGTGCCAGCAGAGCCGGGACTAGCAGCTACGAGCAGTACTTC
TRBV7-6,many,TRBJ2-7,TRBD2,CASSRGQGTSGYEQYF,TGTGCCAGCAGCCGCGGACAGGGGACTAGCGGCTACGAGCAGTACTTC
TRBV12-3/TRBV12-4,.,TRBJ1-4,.,CASSLPHHAKNEKLFF,TGTGCCAGCAGTTTACCCCACCACGCCAAGAATGAAAAACTGTTTTTT
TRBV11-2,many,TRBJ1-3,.,CASSFSGGNTIYF,TGTGCCAGCAGCTTCTCTGGGGGAAACACCATATATTTT
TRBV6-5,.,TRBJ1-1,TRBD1,CASSTGTGLLNTEPFF,TGTGCCAGCAGTACCGGGACAGGACTATTGAACACTGAACCTTTCTTT
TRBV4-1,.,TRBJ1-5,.,CASSHRAGAINQPQHF,TGCGCCAGCAGCCATCGAGCAGGGGCCATCAATCAGCCCCAGCATTTT
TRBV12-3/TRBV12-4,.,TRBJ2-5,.,CASSFGRGPSETQYF,TGTGCCAGCAGTTTCGGCAGGGGCCCCTCGGAGACCCAGTACTTC
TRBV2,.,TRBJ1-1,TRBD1,CASSQGGERTEAFF,TGTGCCAGCAGTCAGGGGGGTGAGAGGACTGAAGCTTTCTTT
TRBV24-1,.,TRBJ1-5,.,CASSFQGGVQPQHF,TGTGCCAGCAGTTTTCAGGGAGGGGTTCAGCCCCAGCATTTT
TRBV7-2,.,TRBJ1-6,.,CASSLGGASSYNSPLHF,TGTGCCAGCAGCTTAGGCGGGGCGAGCTCCTATAATTCACCCCTCCACTTT
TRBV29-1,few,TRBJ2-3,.,CSVEGVGGRYF,TGCAGTGTTGAGGGGGTAGGGGGTCGGTATTTT